The clone carrying this T cell receptor beta chain was counted between two and nine times. The data were obtained in a study of technical replicates of blood from several donors. The table came from immunoSEQ multiplex PCR; TCRdb's copy has only in-frame clones and leaves some out. The repertoire consists of approximately 50,000 clones, with around 96% occurring once and the leading ten covering about 0.37%. This CDR3 comprises 14 residues. Per the germline V gene, CDR1 is LNHDA and CDR2 is SQIVND (reference sequence). The V gene lost 6 bases and the J gene lost 0 bases, with 12 bases spanning the gap.

The chain employs TRBV19 and TRBJ2-7; tentative D call: TRBD1 (5 bases). This receptor was identified in a human donor in good health. Sequenced: T cells isolated from PBMCs. The CDR3 DNA is TGTGCCAGTAGACAGGCAGGATACTCCTACGAGCAGTACTTC. Its translation: CASRQAGYSYEQYF.